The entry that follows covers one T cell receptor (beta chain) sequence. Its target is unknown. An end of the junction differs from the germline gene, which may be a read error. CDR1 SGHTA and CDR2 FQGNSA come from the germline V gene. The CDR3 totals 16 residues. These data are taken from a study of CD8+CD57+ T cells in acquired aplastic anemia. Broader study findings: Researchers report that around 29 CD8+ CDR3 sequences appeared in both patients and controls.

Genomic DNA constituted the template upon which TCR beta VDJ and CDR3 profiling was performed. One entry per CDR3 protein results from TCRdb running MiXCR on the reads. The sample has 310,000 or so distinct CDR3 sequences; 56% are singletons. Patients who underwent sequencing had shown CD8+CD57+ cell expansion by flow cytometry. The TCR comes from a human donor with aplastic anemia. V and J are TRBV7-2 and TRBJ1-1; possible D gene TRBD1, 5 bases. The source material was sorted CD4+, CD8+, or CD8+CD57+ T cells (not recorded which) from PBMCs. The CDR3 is CASSLASGGGGTEAFF. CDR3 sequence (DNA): TGCGCCAGCAGCCTCGCCTCAGGCGGGGGAGGGACTGAAGCTTTCTTT.